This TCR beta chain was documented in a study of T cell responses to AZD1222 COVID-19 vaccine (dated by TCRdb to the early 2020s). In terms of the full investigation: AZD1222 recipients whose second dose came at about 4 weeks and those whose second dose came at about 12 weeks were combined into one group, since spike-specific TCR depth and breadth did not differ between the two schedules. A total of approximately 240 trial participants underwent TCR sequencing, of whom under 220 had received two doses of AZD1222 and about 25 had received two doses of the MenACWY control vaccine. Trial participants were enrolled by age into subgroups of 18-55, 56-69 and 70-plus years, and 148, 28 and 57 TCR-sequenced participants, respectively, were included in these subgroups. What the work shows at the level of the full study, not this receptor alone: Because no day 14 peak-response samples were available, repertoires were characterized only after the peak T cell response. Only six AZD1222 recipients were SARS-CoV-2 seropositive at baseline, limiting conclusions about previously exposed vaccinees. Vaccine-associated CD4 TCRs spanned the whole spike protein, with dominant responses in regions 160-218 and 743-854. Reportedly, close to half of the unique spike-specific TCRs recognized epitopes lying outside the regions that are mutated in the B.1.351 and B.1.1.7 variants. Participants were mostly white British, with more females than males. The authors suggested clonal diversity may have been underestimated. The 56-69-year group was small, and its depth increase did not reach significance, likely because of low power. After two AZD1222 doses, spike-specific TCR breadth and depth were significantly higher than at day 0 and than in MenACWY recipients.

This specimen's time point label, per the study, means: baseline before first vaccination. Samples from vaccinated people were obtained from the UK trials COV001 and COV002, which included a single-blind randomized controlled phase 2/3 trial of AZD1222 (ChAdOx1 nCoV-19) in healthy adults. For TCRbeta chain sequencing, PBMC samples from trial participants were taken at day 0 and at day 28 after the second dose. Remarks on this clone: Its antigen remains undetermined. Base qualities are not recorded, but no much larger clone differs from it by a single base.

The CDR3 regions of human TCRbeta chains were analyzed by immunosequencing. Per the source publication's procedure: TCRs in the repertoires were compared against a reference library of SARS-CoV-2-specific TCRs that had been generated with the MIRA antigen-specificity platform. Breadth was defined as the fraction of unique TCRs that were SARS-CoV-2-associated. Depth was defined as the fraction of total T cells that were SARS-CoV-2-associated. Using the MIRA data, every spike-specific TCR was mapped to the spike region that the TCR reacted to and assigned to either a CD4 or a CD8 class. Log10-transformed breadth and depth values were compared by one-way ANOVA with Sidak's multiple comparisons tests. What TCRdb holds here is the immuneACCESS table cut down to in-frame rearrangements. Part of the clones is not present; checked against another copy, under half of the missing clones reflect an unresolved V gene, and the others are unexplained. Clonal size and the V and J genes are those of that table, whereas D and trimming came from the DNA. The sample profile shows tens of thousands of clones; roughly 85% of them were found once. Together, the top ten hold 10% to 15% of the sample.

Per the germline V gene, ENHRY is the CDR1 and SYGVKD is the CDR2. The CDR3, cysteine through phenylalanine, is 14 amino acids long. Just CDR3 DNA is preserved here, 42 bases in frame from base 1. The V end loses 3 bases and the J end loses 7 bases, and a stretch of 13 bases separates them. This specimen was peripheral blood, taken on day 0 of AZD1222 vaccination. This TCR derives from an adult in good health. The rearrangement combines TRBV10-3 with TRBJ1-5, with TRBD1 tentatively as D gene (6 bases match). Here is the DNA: TGTGCCATCAGTGAAATGGGGGGCCGGCAGCCCCAGCATTTT. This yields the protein CAISEMGGRQPQHF.